This T cell receptor beta chain was recorded in a study of T cells in Graves' hyperthyroidism and ophthalmopathy. The source material, RNA transcripts, was used to amplify TCR beta CDR3 regions. The HTBI primer set was used in a first-round RT-PCR of the TCR CDR3. TCRdb recomputed calls from the multiplex PCR reads with MiXCR, one row per CDR3 protein. The data show under 350,000 distinct CDR3 sequences, around 23% seen once. The sample comprised blood. This TCR was sampled from a woman aged 45-65 years with Graves' hyperthyroidism.

CDR3 DNA: TGTGCCAGCAGTGTCGTCAGTATGACTGAAGCTTTCTTT. As protein: CASSVVSMTEAFF. This chain links TRBV2 with TRBJ1-1, with D uncertain. V shed 4 bases and J shed 5 bases, with 11 bases lying between them. Looked up from germline, CDR1 is SNHLY and CDR2 is FYNNEI. There are 13 residues in the CDR3.